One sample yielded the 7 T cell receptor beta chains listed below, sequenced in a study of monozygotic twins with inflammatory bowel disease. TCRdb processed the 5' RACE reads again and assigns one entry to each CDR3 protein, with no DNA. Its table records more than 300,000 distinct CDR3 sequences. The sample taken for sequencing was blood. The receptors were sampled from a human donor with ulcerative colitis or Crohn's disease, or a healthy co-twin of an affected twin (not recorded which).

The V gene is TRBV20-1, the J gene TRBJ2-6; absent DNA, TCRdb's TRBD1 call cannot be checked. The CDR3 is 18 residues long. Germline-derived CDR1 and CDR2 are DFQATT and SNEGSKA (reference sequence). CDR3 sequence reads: CSARAPGQLSSGANVLTF.

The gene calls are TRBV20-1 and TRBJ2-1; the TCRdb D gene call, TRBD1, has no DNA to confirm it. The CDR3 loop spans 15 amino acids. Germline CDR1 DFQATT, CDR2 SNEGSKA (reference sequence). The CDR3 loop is CSAMAGLSPGYEQFF.

CDR3 sequence: CAIEIWDSLNYGYTF. This rearrangement joins TRBV12-3 or TRBV12-4 to TRBJ1-2; the D gene TCRdb calls, TRBD1, cannot be checked with no DNA. The CDR3 is made up of 15 amino acids.

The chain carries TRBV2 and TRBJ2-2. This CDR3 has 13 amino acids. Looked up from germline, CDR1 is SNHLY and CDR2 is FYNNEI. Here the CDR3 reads CASSWEMAGELFF.

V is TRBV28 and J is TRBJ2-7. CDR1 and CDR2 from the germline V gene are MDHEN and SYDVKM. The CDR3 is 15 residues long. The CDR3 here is CASSFPRISSYEQYF.

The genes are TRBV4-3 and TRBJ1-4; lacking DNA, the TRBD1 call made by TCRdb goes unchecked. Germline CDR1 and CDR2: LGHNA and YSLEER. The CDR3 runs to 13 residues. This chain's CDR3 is CASRMGRGEKLFF.

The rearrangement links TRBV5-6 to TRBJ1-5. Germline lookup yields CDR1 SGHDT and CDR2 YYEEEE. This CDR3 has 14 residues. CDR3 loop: CASSSLAGSEPQHF.